Listed below are T cell receptor beta chains from one sample, sequenced in a study of blood T cell repertoires in COVID-19. Sequencing was performed with immunoSEQ multiplex PCR; in TCRdb, only in-frame clones are kept and a portion is missing. Of 110,000 or so clones listed, roughly 85% are singletons. Sequencing used peripheral blood. Every receptor here comes from a man in his forties or fifties with acute or convalescent COVID-19. The CDR3 runs from the conserved cysteine through the conserved F or W. Each record gives: D gene, clone size, J gene, V gene, CDR3 protein, CDR3 DNA. The D gene is left open where the match is weak. Size values are once, few and many counts, or a class for expanded clones, and some rows have none.

d_gene: TRBD2; abundance: -; j_gene: TRBJ2-5; v_gene: TRBV9; CDR3aa: CASSVGGSGAETQYF; CDR3nt: TGTGCCAGCAGCGTAGGTGGTAGCGGGGCAGAGACCCAGTACTTC
d_gene: -; abundance: once; j_gene: TRBJ2-3; v_gene: TRBV19; CDR3aa: CASSPLGTDTQYF; CDR3nt: TGTGCCAGTAGTCCTCTCGGGACAGATACGCAGTATTTT
d_gene: TRBD2; abundance: -; j_gene: TRBJ2-3; v_gene: TRBV6-5; CDR3aa: CASSYTRGGQDTQYF; CDR3nt: TGTGCCAGCAGTTACACTCGGGGGGGCCAAGATACGCAGTATTTT
d_gene: TRBD1; abundance: -; j_gene: TRBJ2-1; v_gene: TRBV10-3; CDR3aa: CAISESGTGGQFF; CDR3nt: TGTGCCATCAGTGAGTCGGGTACAGGGGGGCAGTTCTTC
d_gene: TRBD2; abundance: -; j_gene: TRBJ2-1; v_gene: TRBV7-3; CDR3aa: CASSTSGGPYNEQFF; CDR3nt: TGTGCCAGCAGCACTAGCGGGGGGCCGTACAATGAGCAGTTCTTC
d_gene: TRBD1; abundance: once; j_gene: TRBJ1-4; v_gene: TRBV7-9; CDR3aa: CASSLQTGGNEKLFF; CDR3nt: TGTGCCAGCAGCCTGCAGACAGGGGGTAATGAAAAACTGTTTTTT
d_gene: -; abundance: -; j_gene: TRBJ2-3; v_gene: TRBV3-1/TRBV3-2; CDR3aa: CASSQGLGDFGGTQYF; CDR3nt: TGTGCCAGCAGCCAAGGACTCGGGGATTTCGGGGGTACGCAGTATTTT
d_gene: -; abundance: -; j_gene: TRBJ2-3; v_gene: TRBV14; CDR3aa: CASSPGLNTQYF; CDR3nt: TGTGCCAGCAGCCCAGGTTTAAATACGCAGTATTTT
d_gene: -; abundance: once; j_gene: TRBJ1-4; v_gene: TRBV27; CDR3aa: CASRGGGTLNEKLFF; CDR3nt: TGTGCCAGCAGGGGGGGAGGGACTCTTAATGAAAAACTGTTTTTT
d_gene: TRBD1; abundance: -; j_gene: TRBJ1-6; v_gene: TRBV19; CDR3aa: CASRSTGQGGSPLHF; CDR3nt: TGTGCCAGTAGAAGTACGGGACAGGGAGGTTCACCCCTCCACTTT
d_gene: -; abundance: -; j_gene: TRBJ1-1; v_gene: TRBV29-1; CDR3aa: CSVDEGSGTEAFF; CDR3nt: TGCAGCGTTGACGAGGGTAGTGGCACTGAAGCTTTCTTT
d_gene: TRBD2; abundance: -; j_gene: TRBJ2-7; v_gene: TRBV7-6; CDR3aa: CASSLLPGTSGGLYEQYF; CDR3nt: TGTGCCAGCAGCTTACTACCCGGGACTAGCGGGGGACTTTACGAGCAGTACTTC
d_gene: TRBD2; abundance: -; j_gene: TRBJ2-7; v_gene: TRBV5-1; CDR3aa: CASSPREGSPYEQYF; CDR3nt: TGCGCCAGCAGCCCTAGGGAGGGGTCCCCCTACGAGCAGTACTTC
d_gene: -; abundance: -; j_gene: TRBJ2-3; v_gene: TRBV7-6; CDR3aa: CASSLNPGSDTQYF; CDR3nt: TGTGCCAGCAGCTTAAATCCGGGGAGCGATACGCAGTATTTT
d_gene: -; abundance: few; j_gene: TRBJ2-3; v_gene: TRBV7-9; CDR3aa: CASSLDRTTDTQYF; CDR3nt: TGTGCCAGCAGCTTAGACAGGACCACAGATACGCAGTATTTT
d_gene: TRBD1; abundance: -; j_gene: TRBJ1-2; v_gene: TRBV11-2; CDR3aa: CASIRQGGGYTF; CDR3nt: TGTGCCAGCATCCGACAGGGAGGAGGCTACACCTTC
d_gene: TRBD2; abundance: -; j_gene: TRBJ2-1; v_gene: TRBV4-1; CDR3aa: CASSLAGVAYNEQFF; CDR3nt: TGCGCCAGCAGCTTAGCGGGGGTCGCCTACAATGAGCAGTTCTTC
d_gene: TRBD1; abundance: -; j_gene: TRBJ1-1; v_gene: TRBV5-4; CDR3aa: CASSFGQANGPPFF; CDR3nt: TGTGCCAGCAGCTTCGGACAGGCCAACGGTCCCCCTTTCTTT